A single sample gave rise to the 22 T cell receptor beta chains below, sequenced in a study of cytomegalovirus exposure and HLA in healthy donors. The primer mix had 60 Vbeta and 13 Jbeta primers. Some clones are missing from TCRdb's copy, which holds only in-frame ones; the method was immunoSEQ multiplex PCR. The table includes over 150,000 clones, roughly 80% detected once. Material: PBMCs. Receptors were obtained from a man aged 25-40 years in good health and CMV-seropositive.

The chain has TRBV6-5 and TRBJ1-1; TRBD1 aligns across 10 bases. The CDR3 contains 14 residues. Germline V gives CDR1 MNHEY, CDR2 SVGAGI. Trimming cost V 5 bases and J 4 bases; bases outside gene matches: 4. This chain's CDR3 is CASSGDRGGTEAFF. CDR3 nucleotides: TGTGCCAGCAGTGGGGACAGGGGCGGCACTGAAGCTTTCTTT.

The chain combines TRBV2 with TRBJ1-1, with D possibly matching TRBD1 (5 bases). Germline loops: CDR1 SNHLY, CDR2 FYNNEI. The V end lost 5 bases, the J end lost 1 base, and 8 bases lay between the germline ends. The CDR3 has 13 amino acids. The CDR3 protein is CASSKGRNTEAFF. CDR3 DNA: TGTGCCAGCAGTAAGGGGCGGAACACTGAAGCTTTCTTT. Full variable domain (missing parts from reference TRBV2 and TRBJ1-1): EPEVTQTPSHQVTQMGQEVILRCVPISNHLYFYWYRQILGQKVEFLVSFYNNEISEKSEIFDDQFSVERPDGSNFTLKIRSTKLEDSAMYFCASSKGRNTEAFFGQGTRLTVV.

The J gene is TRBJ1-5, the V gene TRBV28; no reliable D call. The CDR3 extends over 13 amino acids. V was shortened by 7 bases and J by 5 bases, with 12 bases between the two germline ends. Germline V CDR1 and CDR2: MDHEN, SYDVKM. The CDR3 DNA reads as TGTGCCAGCATGCGCCAAATAGATCAGCCCCAGCATTTT. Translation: CASMRQIDQPQHF.

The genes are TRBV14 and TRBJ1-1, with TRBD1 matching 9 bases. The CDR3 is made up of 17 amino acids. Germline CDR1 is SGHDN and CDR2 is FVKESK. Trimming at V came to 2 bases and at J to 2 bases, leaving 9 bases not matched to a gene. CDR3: CASSQWRDREDNTEAFF. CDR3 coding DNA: TGTGCCAGCAGCCAATGGCGGGACAGGGAAGACAACACTGAAGCTTTCTTT.

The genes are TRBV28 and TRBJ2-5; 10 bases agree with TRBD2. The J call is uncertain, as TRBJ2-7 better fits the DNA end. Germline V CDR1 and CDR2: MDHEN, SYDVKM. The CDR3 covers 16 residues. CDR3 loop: CASSPPPSGSSYEQYF. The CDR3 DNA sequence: TGTGCCAGCAGTCCCCCCCCTAGCGGGAGTTCCTACGAGCAGTACTTC.

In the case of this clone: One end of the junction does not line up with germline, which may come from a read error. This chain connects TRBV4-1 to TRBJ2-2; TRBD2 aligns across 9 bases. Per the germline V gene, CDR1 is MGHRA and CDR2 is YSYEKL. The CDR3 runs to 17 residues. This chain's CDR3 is CASSQGGSGGNSGELFF. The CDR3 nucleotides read TGCGCCAGCAGCCAAGGAGGGAGCGGGGGGAACTCCGGGGAGCTGTTTTTT.

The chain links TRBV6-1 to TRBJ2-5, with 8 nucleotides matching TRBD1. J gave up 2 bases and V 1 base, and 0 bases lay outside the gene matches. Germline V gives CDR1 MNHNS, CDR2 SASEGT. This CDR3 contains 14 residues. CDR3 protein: CASSEGQGQETQYF. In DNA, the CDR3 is TGTGCCAGCAGTGAAGGACAGGGGCAAGAGACCCAGTACTTC.

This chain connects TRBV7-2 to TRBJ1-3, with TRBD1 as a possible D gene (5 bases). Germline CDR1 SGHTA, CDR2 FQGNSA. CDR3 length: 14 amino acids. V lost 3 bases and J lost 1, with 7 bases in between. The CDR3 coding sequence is TGTGCCAGCAGCTTTAGACAGTCTGGAAACACCATATATTTT. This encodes CASSFRQSGNTIYF.

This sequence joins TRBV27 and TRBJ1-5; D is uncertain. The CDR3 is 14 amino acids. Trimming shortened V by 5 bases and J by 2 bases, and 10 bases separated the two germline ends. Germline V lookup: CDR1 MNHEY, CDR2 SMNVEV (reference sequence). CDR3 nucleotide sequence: TGTGCCAGCAGTCGAACCACGGGCAATCAGCCCCAGCATTTT. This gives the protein CASSRTTGNQPQHF.

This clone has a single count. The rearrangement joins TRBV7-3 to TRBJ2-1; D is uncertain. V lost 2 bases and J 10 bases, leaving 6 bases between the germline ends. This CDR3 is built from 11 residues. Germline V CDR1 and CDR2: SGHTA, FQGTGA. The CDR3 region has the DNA TGTGCCAGCAGCTTAGGGCAGGAGCAGTTCTTC. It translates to CASSLGQEQFF.

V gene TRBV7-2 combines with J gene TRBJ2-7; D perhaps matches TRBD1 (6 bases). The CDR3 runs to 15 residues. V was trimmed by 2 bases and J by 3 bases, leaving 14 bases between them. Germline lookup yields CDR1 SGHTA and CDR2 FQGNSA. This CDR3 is CASSLTGGPDYEQYF. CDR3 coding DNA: TGTGCCAGCAGCTTAACTGGGGGCCCGGACTACGAGCAGTACTTC.

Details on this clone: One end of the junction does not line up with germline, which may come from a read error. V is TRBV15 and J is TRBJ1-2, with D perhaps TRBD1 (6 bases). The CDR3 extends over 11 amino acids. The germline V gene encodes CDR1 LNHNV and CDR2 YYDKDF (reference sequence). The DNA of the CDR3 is TGTGCCACCAGCAGAGATTCGAGACAGGCCTTC. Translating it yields CATSRDSRQAF.

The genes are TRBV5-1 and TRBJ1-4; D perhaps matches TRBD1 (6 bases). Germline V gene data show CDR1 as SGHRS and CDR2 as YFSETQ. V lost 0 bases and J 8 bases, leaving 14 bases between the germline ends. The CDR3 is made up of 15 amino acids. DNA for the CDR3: TGCGCCAGCAGCTTGGCGGGGGCCGGGGGGGAAAAACTGTTTTTT. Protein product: CASSLAGAGGEKLFF.

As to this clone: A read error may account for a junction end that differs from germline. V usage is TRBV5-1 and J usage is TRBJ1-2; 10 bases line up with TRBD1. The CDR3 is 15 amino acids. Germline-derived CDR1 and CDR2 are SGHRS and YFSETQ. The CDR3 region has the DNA TGCGCCGGCAGCGCGGACAGGGGGAGCCTCTATGGCTACACCTTC. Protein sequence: CAGSADRGSLYGYTF.

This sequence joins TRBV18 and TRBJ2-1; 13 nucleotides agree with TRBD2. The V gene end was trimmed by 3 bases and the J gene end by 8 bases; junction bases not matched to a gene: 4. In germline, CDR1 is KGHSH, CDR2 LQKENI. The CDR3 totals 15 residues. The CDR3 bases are TGTGCCAGCTCACCTCGGACTAGCGGGAGTCATGAGCAGTTCTTC. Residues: CASSPRTSGSHEQFF.

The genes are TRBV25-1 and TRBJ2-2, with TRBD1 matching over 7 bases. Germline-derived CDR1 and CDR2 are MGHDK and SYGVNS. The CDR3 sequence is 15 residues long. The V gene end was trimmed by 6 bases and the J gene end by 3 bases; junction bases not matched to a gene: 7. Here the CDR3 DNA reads TGTGCCAGCAGGGAGACAGGGATGGACACCGGGGAGCTGTTTTTT. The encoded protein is CASRETGMDTGELFF. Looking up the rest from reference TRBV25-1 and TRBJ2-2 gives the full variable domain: EADIYQTPRYLVIGTGKKITLECSQTMGHDKMYWYQQDPGMELHLIHYSYGVNSTEKGDLSSESTVSRIRTEHFPLTLESARPSHTSQYLCASRETGMDTGELFFGEGSRLTVL.

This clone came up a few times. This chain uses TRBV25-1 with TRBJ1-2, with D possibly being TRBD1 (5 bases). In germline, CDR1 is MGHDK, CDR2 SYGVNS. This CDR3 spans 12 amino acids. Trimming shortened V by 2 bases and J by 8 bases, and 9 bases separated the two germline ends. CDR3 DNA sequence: TGTGCCAGCAGTGAAGTGGGGCGAGGCTACACCTTC. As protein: CASSEVGRGYTF.

The CDR3 bases are TGTGCCAGCAGCTCCCGGACAGGGATGAACACTGAAGCTTTCTTT. Translated, it gives CASSSRTGMNTEAFF. The rearrangement joins TRBV7-6 to TRBJ1-1; the match to TRBD1 covers 8 bases. Germline trimming cut 4 bases from V and 0 bases from J; bases unmatched to any gene: 4. There are 15 residues in the CDR3. Germline V gives CDR1 SGHVS, CDR2 FNYEAQ.

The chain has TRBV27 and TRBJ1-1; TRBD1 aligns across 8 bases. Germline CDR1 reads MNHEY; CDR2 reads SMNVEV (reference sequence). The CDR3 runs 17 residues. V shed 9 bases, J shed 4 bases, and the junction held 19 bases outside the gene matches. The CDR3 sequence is CASKRPGQGGVGTEAFF. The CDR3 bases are TGTGCCAGTAAAAGACCAGGACAGGGTGGGGTGGGCACTGAAGCTTTCTTT.

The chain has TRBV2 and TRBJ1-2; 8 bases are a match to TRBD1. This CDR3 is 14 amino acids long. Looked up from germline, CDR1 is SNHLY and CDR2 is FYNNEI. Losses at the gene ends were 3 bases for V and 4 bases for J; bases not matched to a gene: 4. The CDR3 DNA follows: TGTGCCAGCAGTGAGGCAGGGGGCGTCTATGGCTACACCTTC. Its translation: CASSEAGGVYGYTF.

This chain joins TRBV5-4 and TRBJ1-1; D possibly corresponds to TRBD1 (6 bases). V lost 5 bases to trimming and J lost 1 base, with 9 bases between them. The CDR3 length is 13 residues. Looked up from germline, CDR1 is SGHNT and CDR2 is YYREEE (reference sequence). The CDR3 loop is CASRTGPNTEAFF. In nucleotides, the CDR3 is TGTGCCAGCAGAACAGGGCCGAACACTGAAGCTTTCTTT. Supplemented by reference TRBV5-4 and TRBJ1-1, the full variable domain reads ETGVTQSPTHLIKTRGQQVTLRCSSQSGHNTVSWYQQALGQGPQFIFQYYREEENGRGNFPPRFSGLQFPNYSSELNVNALELDDSALYLCASRTGPNTEAFFGQGTRLTVV.

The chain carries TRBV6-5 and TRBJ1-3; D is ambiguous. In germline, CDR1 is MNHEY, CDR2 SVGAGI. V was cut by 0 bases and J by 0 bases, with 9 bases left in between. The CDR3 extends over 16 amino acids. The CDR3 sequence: CASSYSPSLSGNTIYF. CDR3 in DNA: TGTGCCAGCAGTTACTCTCCCTCCCTCTCTGGAAACACCATATATTTT.